The clone carrying this T cell receptor (beta chain) was picked up a small number of times. The antigen remains unidentified. The sample originates from a study of T cells in Graves' hyperthyroidism and ophthalmopathy. Study at large: The blood sample was taken at first diagnosis, before treatment began. Study-wide results and caveats: Ophthalmopathy was predicted by the model a median of roughly 6 months ahead of onset.

The V gene's germline CDR1 is SEHNR and CDR2 FQNEAQ (reference sequence). The CDR3 is 16 residues long. The V and J ends lost 4 bases and 0 bases, in that order; junction bases with no gene match: 7. Researchers amplified the TCR beta CDR3 regions from RNA transcripts. TCR CDR3 regions were first amplified by RT-PCR with HTBI primers. TCRdb reprocessed the multiplex PCR reads with MiXCR, giving one entry per CDR3 protein. The repertoire holds 250,000 to 350,000 distinct CDR3 sequences, with roughly 22% as singletons. Researchers barred patients who had uncontrolled infection, other autoimmune disease, pregnancy or lactation. Diagnoses were established using clinical symptoms, serum thyroxine and TRAb, thyroid ultrasound and orbital computed tomography.

The specimen sequenced was blood. The clonotype comes from a young man with Graves' ophthalmopathy. The chain couples TRBV7-9 to TRBJ2-5, with TRBD1 identical over 8 bases. CDR3 sequence reads: CASSSTWTGNQETQYF. DNA for the CDR3: TGTGCCAGCAGCTCTACCTGGACAGGGAACCAAGAGACCCAGTACTTC.